This T cell receptor (beta chain) derives from a study of blood T cell repertoires in COVID-19. Overall study: Acute-phase and convalescent COVID-19 samples originated in the United States, Italy and Spain.

As originally analysed: Nucleated cell counts were estimated from reference gene primer amplification. Method: immunoSEQ multiplex PCR; TCRdb's copy keeps in-frame clones and lacks some. V and J calls and clone size come straight from that table; D and trimming were deduced from the DNA. The sample includes around 250,000 clones, around 87% seen only once; the top ten take about 1.5%. Participant-reported clinical history was the basis for cohort assignment. Two negative PCRs, clearance, or symptom resolution had been documented for recovered Cohort 3 donors. The CDR3 length is 15 residues. Germline trimming cut 4 bases from V and 3 bases from J; bases unmatched to any gene: 3. CDR1 is SGHNT, CDR2 YYREEE, per germline (reference sequence).

The sequenced sample consisted of PBMCs or T cells enriched from blood (not recorded which). The TCR was taken from a woman in her forties or fifties who had recovered from COVID-19. The V gene is TRBV5-4, the J gene TRBJ2-2; TRBD1 matches at 10 bases. CDR3 DNA: TGTGCCAGCAGCCAAGGACAGGGGGACACCGGGGAGCTGTTTTTT. This codes for CASSQGQGDTGELFF.